This T cell receptor beta chain emerged from a study of T cell responses to AZD1222 COVID-19 vaccine. General study points: Researchers took repertoire samples only after the peak T cell response had come. With dominance at 160-218 and 743-854, vaccine-associated CD4 TCRs spanned spike.

This table comes from immunoSEQ multiplex PCR, and its TCRdb copy is limited to in-frame clones, with some not included. The table lists about 140,000 clones, roughly nine tenths of them singletons. V gave up 3 bases and J gave up 1 base; unmatched junction bases: 7. The CDR3 spans 17 residues. Germline V lookup: CDR1 SGHNT, CDR2 YYREEE (reference sequence). Regarding this clone: Antigen unknown.

This TCR derives from an adult who received the AZD1222 COVID-19 vaccine. The chain combines TRBV5-4 with TRBJ2-5; 12 bases line up with TRBD2. Here the sequenced sample was peripheral blood, taken 28 days after the second AZD1222 dose. This CDR3 is CASSSSQLAGGQETQYF. The CDR3 bases are TGTGCCAGCAGCTCGTCGCAACTAGCGGGGGGCCAAGAGACCCAGTACTTC.